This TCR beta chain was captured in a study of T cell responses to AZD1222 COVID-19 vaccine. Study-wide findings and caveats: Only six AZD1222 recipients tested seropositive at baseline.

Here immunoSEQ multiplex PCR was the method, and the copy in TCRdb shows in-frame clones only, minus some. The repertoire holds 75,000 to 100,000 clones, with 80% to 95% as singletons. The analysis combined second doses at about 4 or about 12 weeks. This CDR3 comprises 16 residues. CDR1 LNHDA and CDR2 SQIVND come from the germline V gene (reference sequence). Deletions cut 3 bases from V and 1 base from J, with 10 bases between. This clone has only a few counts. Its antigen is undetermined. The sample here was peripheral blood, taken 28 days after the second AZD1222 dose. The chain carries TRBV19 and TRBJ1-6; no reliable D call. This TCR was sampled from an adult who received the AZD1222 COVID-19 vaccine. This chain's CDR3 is CASSIQQISYNSPLHF. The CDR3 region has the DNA TGTGCCAGTAGTATCCAACAGATTTCCTATAATTCACCCCTCCACTTT.